Detailed here is one TCR beta chain. Its antigen remains unknown. The data belong to a study of T cell repertoires and HLA-DP antigens. The overall study: In vitro CD4+ alloreactivity was against HeLa-presented HLA-DP. Average DNA input: 218.4 ng for CD137+CD4+ sorts, 950 to 1,500 ng pre-culture.

Primers targeted 54 TRBV and 13 TRBJ segments. Produced via immunoSEQ multiplex PCR; TCRdb's table is partial and in-frame only. The sample records roughly 120,000 clones, roughly 92% being singletons. Looked up from germline, CDR1 is SNHLY and CDR2 is FYNNEI. This CDR3 has 11 residues. Trimming took off 3 bases at V and 3 bases at J, with 3 bases between the two ends. General observations from the study: Responder cells were total CD4+ cells with a HeLa antigen-presenting system.

The sample taken for sequencing was CD4+ T cells from PBMCs. This chain links TRBV2 with TRBJ2-7; no clear D. This receptor was taken from a woman under 30 in good health and CMV-seronegative. In DNA form, the CDR3 reads TGTGCCAGCAGTGATCACTACGAGCAGTACGTC. It is translated as CASSDHYEQYV.